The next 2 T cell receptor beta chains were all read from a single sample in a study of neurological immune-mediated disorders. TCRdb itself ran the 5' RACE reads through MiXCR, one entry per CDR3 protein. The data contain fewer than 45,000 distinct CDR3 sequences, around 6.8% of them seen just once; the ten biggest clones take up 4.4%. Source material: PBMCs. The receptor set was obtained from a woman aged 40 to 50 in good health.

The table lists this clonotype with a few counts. In DNA form, the CDR3 reads TGTGCCAGCAGCCCGCCCGGCGGGGGCTTAGCTAACTATGGCTACACCTTC. Translation: CASSPPGGGLANYGYTF. J is TRBJ1-2 and V is TRBV3-1, with D perhaps matching TRBD1 (6 bases). The CDR3 totals 17 residues. From germline, CDR1 is LGHDT and CDR2 YNNKEL (reference sequence). V was clipped by 4 bases and J by 0 bases, with 18 bases between them.

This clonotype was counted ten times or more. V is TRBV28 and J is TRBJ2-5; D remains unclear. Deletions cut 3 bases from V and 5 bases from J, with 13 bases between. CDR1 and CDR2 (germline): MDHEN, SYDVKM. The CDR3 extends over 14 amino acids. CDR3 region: CASSFRVPWETQYF. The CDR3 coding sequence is TGTGCCAGCAGTTTTAGGGTACCATGGGAGACCCAGTACTTC.